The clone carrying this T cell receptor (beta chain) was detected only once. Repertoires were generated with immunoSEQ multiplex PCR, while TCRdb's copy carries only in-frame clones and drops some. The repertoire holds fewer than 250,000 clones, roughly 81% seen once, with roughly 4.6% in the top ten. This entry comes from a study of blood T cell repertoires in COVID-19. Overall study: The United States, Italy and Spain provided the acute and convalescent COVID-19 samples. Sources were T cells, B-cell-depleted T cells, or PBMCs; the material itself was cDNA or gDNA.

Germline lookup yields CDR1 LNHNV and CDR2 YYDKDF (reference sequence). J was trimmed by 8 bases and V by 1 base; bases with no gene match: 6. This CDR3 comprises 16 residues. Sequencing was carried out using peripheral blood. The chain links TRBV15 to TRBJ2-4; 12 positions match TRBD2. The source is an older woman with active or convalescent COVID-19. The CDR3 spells CATSRGLAGGEYIQYF. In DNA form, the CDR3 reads TGTGCCACCAGCAGAGGTCTAGCGGGAGGGGAGTACATTCAGTACTTC.